This T cell receptor beta chain was captured by sequencing in a study of blood T cells in healthy people across ages. The V end was cut by 2 bases, the J end by 3 bases, with 11 bases between. CDR3 length equals 15 residues. Germline V gene lookup returns CDR1 MDHEN and CDR2 SYDVKM. A second 7 to 11 cycle PCR used barcoded and J-beta primers. TCRdb passed the 5' RACE reads through MiXCR, listing each CDR3 protein once. The sample has about 840,000 distinct CDR3 sequences; almost 30% are singletons. This sample was shared with a second study, whose subject was T cells of mothers and their children.

Sequencing input: blood. The TCR comes from a woman aged 40 to 50 in good health. The gene calls are TRBV28 and TRBJ1-5, with D perhaps TRBD1 (5 bases). The CDR3 loop is CASSLEGRFNQPQHF. DNA for the CDR3: TGTGCCAGCAGTTTAGAGGGACGGTTCAATCAGCCCCAGCATTTT.